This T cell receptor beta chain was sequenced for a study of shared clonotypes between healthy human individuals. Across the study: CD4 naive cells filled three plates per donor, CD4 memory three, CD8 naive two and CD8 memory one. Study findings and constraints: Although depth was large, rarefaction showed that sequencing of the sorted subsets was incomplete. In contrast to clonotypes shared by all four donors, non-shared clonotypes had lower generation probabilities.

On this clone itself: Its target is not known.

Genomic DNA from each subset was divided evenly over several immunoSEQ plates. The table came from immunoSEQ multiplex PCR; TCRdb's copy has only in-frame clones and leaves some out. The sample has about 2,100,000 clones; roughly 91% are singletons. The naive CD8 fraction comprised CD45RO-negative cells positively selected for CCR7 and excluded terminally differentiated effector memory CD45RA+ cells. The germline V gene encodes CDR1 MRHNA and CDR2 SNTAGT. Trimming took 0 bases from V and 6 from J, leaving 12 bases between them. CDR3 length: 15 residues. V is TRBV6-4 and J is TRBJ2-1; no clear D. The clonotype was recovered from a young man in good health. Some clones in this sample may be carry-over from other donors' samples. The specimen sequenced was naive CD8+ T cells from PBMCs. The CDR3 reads CASSDSMRLRNEQFF. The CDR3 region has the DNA TGTGCCAGCAGTGACTCCATGCGTCTACGCAATGAGCAGTTCTTC.